This T cell receptor (beta chain) was sequenced for a study of blood T cells in healthy people across ages. A J-beta primer mix and a sample-barcoded 5' primer were used in a second PCR of roughly 6 to 11 cycles. TCRdb re-analysed the 5' RACE reads in MiXCR, keeping a single row per CDR3 protein. The profile shows around 1.7 million distinct CDR3 sequences, roughly 28% of them singletons. This clonotype has a handful of counts. Germline V CDR1 and CDR2: SGHRS, YFSETQ. CDR3 length: 14 amino acids. The chain carries TRBV5-1 and TRBJ2-1; D uncertain. TRBJ2-7 matches the DNA end more closely, so the J call is doubtful. The TCR comes from a woman aged 25 to 39 in good health. The source material was blood. The CDR3 DNA sequence: TGCGCCAGCAGCCCGATTCCGTCCTACAATGAGCAGTACTTC. Translating gives CASSPIPSYNEQYF.